Below, 32 T cell receptor beta chains from the same sample are listed, as sequenced in a study of somatic mutations in cytotoxic T cells in rheumatoid arthritis (dated by TCRdb to 2017 to 2019). To prepare the library, the immunoSEQ multiplex PCR assay was applied. What TCRdb holds here is the immuneACCESS table cut down to in-frame rearrangements. Part of the clones is not present; checked against another copy, under half of the missing clones reflect an unresolved V gene, and the others are unexplained. This sample is represented by 25,000 to 30,000 clones; 85% to 90% of them were singletons. Around 9% of the sample comes from the top ten. The sequencing input was CD8+ T cells sorted from blood. Source of these receptors: an adult with rheumatoid arthritis.

The chain carries TRBV28 and TRBJ1-4; perhaps TRBD1 as D (6 bases). Looked up from germline, CDR1 is MDHEN and CDR2 is SYDVKM. V gave up 5 bases and J gave up 8 bases, with 15 bases separating them. There are 14 residues in the CDR3. CDR3 in amino acids: CASSTGHPGEKLFF. DNA of the CDR3: TGTGCCAGCAGTACGGGACATCCCGGGGAAAAACTGTTTTTT.

This chain uses TRBV19 with TRBJ2-1; the match to TRBD2 covers 7 bases. The J segment lost 3 bases and the V segment lost 1 base, leaving 3 bases of the junction unmatched. Germline CDR1 reads LNHDA; CDR2 reads SQIVND (reference sequence). The CDR3 length is 15 residues. CDR3 loop: CASSIVGLVYNEQFF. CDR3 bases: TGTGCCAGTAGTATAGTCGGACTAGTCTACAATGAGCAGTTCTTC.

The V and J genes are TRBV4-1 and TRBJ2-7, with TRBD2 matching 8 bases. V shed 3 bases, J shed 5 bases, and the junction held 12 bases outside the gene matches. The CDR3 sequence is 16 residues long. CDR1 MGHRA and CDR2 YSYEKL come from the germline V gene. CDR3 amino acids: CASSQRFAGGFNEQYF. CDR3 bases: TGCGCCAGCAGCCAGAGGTTTGCGGGAGGTTTCAACGAGCAGTACTTC.

This clone came up once. One junction end disagrees with the germline gene, perhaps due to a read error. This chain links TRBV29-1 with TRBJ2-1, with 9 bases aligning to TRBD2. The CDR3 loop spans 18 amino acids. Germline CDR1 reads SQVTM; CDR2 reads ANQGSEA. The CDR3 DNA reads as TGCAGCGTAGAAGGCGTGGCGGGAGGGGTGGCGTTTTACAATGAGCAGTTCTTC. Its protein is CSVEGVAGGVAFYNEQFF.

This chain uses TRBV5-6 with TRBJ2-5, with 12 bases lining up with TRBD2. Per the germline V gene, CDR1 is SGHDT and CDR2 is YYEEEE. Trimming cost V 0 bases and J 5 bases; bases outside gene matches: 5. The CDR3 has 16 residues. The CDR3 nucleotides are TGTGCCAGCAGCTTGGGGCTAGCGGGGGGGCGGGAGACCCAGTACTTC. It encodes CASSLGLAGGRETQYF.

The chain couples TRBV14 to TRBJ2-1, with a possible D match to TRBD1 (5 bases). Trimming removed 2 bases at V and 4 bases at J, with 15 bases between. This CDR3 is 16 amino acids long. Per germline, CDR1 SGHDN and CDR2 FVKESK. As DNA, the CDR3 is TGTGCCAGCAGCCAAAAGTCTCAGGGCTTATACAATGAGCAGTTCTTC. This gives the protein CASSQKSQGLYNEQFF.

The chain employs TRBV27 and TRBJ1-1; a possible D gene is TRBD1 (5 bases). Germline assignment: CDR1 MNHEY and CDR2 SMNVEV (reference sequence). This CDR3 is 16 amino acids long. V was shortened by 5 bases and J by 0 bases, with 16 bases between the two germline ends. The CDR3 DNA follows: TGTGCCAGCAGTGCCACTTGGGACGCCTTGAACACTGAAGCTTTCTTT. Translated, it gives CASSATWDALNTEAFF.

The rearrangement uses TRBV28 and TRBJ1-5, with a possible D match to TRBD1 (5 bases). This CDR3 is 12 amino acids long. V was pared by 5 bases and J by 6 bases, with 8 bases between. Germline V gene data show CDR1 as MDHEN and CDR2 as SYDVKM. The CDR3 region has the DNA TGTGCCAGCAGTAGGGGAGTTCAGCCCCAGCATTTT. It is translated as CASSRGVQPQHF.

The J gene is TRBJ2-5, the V gene TRBV7-2; 12 positions match TRBD2. With 1 base clipped from V and 2 bases from J, the junction kept 5 bases outside the gene matches. The CDR3 sequence is 17 residues long. Per the germline V gene, CDR1 is SGHTA and CDR2 is FQGNSA. CDR3 nucleotides: TGTGCCAGCAGCTTAGGACTAGCGGGAGAGGGGCAAGAGACCCAGTACTTC. It codes for CASSLGLAGEGQETQYF.

This rearrangement joins TRBV6-1 to TRBJ1-5; no definite D call. CDR1 is MNHNS, CDR2 SASEGT, per germline. The CDR3 is 17 residues long. The V and J ends lost 3 bases and 0 bases respectively, with 15 bases between them. Here the CDR3 reads CASSEGGVFHSNQPQHF. CDR3 nucleotide sequence: TGTGCCAGCAGTGAGGGCGGTGTATTCCATAGCAATCAGCCCCAGCATTTT.

V usage is TRBV2 and J usage is TRBJ2-5, with no clear D. CDR3 length: 16 residues. The germline CDR1 and CDR2 sequences are SNHLY and FYNNEI. V gave up 3 bases and J gave up 5 bases, with 19 bases separating them. CDR3 coding DNA: TGTGCCAGCAGTGAGGGTCCTGGGGAACCGAGGGAGACCCAGTACTTC. Translated: CASSEGPGEPRETQYF.

The CDR3 loop is CASSLVGYTGELFF. The CDR3 DNA reads as TGTGCCAGCAGCTTAGTAGGATACACCGGGGAGCTGTTTTTT. The chain combines TRBV7-2 with TRBJ2-2; D gene uncertain. The V end was cut by 1 base, the J end by 3 bases, with 6 bases between. This CDR3 comprises 14 residues. Per the germline V gene, CDR1 is SGHTA and CDR2 is FQGNSA. Together with reference TRBV7-2 and TRBJ2-2, the CDR3 gives the full variable domain: GAGVSQSPSNKVTEKGKDVELRCDPISGHTALYWYRQSLGQGLEFLIYFQGNSAPDKSGLPSDRFSAERTGGSVSTLTIQRTQQEDSAVYLCASSLVGYTGELFFGEGSRLTVL.

This clone has only a few counts. The J gene is TRBJ1-2, the V gene TRBV28; D is uncertain. The germline V gene encodes CDR1 MDHEN and CDR2 SYDVKM. Trimming left V 4 bases short and J 0 bases short, with 6 bases between. This CDR3 contains 13 residues. The chain's CDR3 is CASSWAANYGYTF. In DNA form, the CDR3 reads TGTGCCAGCAGTTGGGCAGCTAACTATGGCTACACCTTC.

This clone was counted a single time. The J gene is TRBJ1-4, the V gene TRBV4-3; 8 bases fit TRBD1. Per germline, CDR1 LGHNA and CDR2 YSLEER. Trimming took 1 base from V and 13 from J; bases not matched to a gene: 14. The CDR3 is 16 residues long. CDR3 in DNA: TGCGCCAGCAGCCAAGCGTGGAGGGAGACAGGGGCGTCACTGTTTTTT. The encoded protein is CASSQAWRETGASLFF.

The genes are TRBV2 and TRBJ1-2; D is unresolved. Per the germline V gene, CDR1 is SNHLY and CDR2 is FYNNEI. The V gene lost 1 base and the J gene lost 4 bases, with 13 bases spanning the gap. The CDR3 loop spans 15 amino acids. In nucleotides, the CDR3 is TGTGCCAGCAGTGAAGGTCTTTCTCCGGCCTATGGCTACACCTTC. Translated: CASSEGLSPAYGYTF.

This chain links TRBV27 with TRBJ2-1, with D hard to call. V gave up 3 bases and J gave up 0 bases, with 12 bases separating them. CDR1 and CDR2 (germline): MNHEY, SMNVEV (reference sequence). The CDR3 contains 16 residues. CDR3 protein: CASSFDAVSSYNEQFF. The CDR3 DNA reads TGTGCCAGCAGTTTCGATGCGGTGAGCTCCTACAATGAGCAGTTCTTC.

This chain uses TRBV11-2 with TRBJ1-1, with TRBD1 as a possible D gene (5 bases). This CDR3 is built from 15 residues. In germline, CDR1 is SGHAT, CDR2 FQNNGV. The V end was cut by 2 bases, the J end by 0 bases, with 10 bases between. The chain's CDR3 is CASSLLQAMNTEAFF. CDR3 in DNA: TGTGCCAGCAGCTTATTACAGGCGATGAACACTGAAGCTTTCTTT.

The V call is TRBV11-2, the J call TRBJ2-3; the match to TRBD2 covers 9 bases. V dropped 5 bases and J dropped 0; count of bases not matched to a gene: 3. Germline-derived CDR1 and CDR2 are SGHAT and FQNNGV. The CDR3 covers 15 residues. CDR3 residues: CASSDTSGSTDTQYF. CDR3 DNA: TGTGCCAGCAGCGATACTAGCGGGAGCACAGATACGCAGTATTTT.

The rearrangement joins TRBV29-1 to TRBJ2-7; TRBD2 matches 7 bases. Germline V gives CDR1 SQVTM, CDR2 ANQGSEA. Germline trimming cut 7 bases from V and 2 bases from J; bases unmatched to any gene: 8. The CDR3 is 13 amino acids. CDR3 sequence: CSARLASTYEQYF. CDR3 DNA: TGCAGCGCGCGACTAGCCTCCACCTACGAGCAGTACTTC.

This chain uses TRBV7-9 with TRBJ2-7, with TRBD1 as a possible D gene (9 bases). Trimming left V 5 bases short and J 2 bases short, with 19 bases between. The CDR3 consists of 16 residues. Germline lookup yields CDR1 SEHNR and CDR2 FQNEAQ (reference sequence). The CDR3 DNA reads as TGTGCCAGCAGCACAACGGGGGGGACAGGGACCTACGAGCAGTACTTC. Protein product: CASSTTGGTGTYEQYF.

This clone was seen a handful of times. This chain joins TRBV5-1 and TRBJ1-2, with 7 bases that match TRBD1. Unmatched junction bases numbered 3, after V lost 4 bases and J lost 3 bases. Germline CDR1 is SGHRS and CDR2 is YFSETQ. The CDR3 extends over 13 amino acids. The CDR3 reads CASSPGQHYGYTF. In DNA form, the CDR3 reads TGCGCCAGCAGCCCGGGACAGCACTATGGCTACACCTTC.

The chain couples TRBV2 to TRBJ1-2, with 10 positions matching TRBD1. Germline lookup yields CDR1 SNHLY and CDR2 FYNNEI. Germline trimming cut 6 bases from V and 5 bases from J; bases unmatched to any gene: 3. This CDR3 has 13 amino acids. This chain's CDR3 is CASRGTGEYGYTF. CDR3 sequence (DNA): TGTGCCAGCAGGGGGACAGGGGAATATGGCTACACCTTC.

In nucleotides, the CDR3 is TGTGCCAGCAGCCCCCCGCAGCGACCGGACAGGCCTCAGTACTTC. This encodes CASSPPQRPDRPQYF. The chain is built from TRBV11-2 and TRBJ2-4; TRBD1 matches 7 bases. V lost 5 bases and J lost 12; bases outside the gene matches: 16. The CDR3 runs 15 residues. Germline CDR1 and CDR2: SGHAT and FQNNGV.

The rearrangement links TRBV4-1 to TRBJ1-2; D unresolved. V was trimmed by 4 bases and J by 5 bases, leaving 17 bases between them. The CDR3 covers 15 residues. From germline, CDR1 is MGHRA and CDR2 YSYEKL. The CDR3 loop is CASSPLQPSRYGYTF. The CDR3 DNA reads as TGCGCCAGCAGCCCCCTCCAGCCGTCCAGGTATGGCTACACCTTC.

J is TRBJ1-5 and V is TRBV11-2, with TRBD1 identical over 8 bases. With V trimmed by 5 bases and J by 5 bases, 8 bases remained unmatched. CDR3 length equals 15 residues. CDR1 and CDR2 from the germline V gene are SGHAT and FQNNGV. The CDR3, as DNA: TGTGCCAGCAGCCCCGCAGGGACAGGTGATCAGCCCCAGCATTTT. Translated, it gives CASSPAGTGDQPQHF.

The chain links TRBV29-1 to TRBJ2-2; D not certain. The ends were cut back, 1 base at V and 4 bases at J, with 13 bases in the middle. CDR1 and CDR2 (germline): SQVTM, ANQGSEA. The CDR3 length is 15 residues. CDR3 nucleotide sequence: TGCAGCGTTGAAGCCGGACGGTGGGGCACCGGGGAGCTGTTTTTT. Amino acid sequence: CSVEAGRWGTGELFF.

The chain is built from TRBV6-6 and TRBJ2-7, with 11 nucleotides matching TRBD1. V lost 4 bases to trimming and J lost 0 bases; unmatched junction nucleotides: 5. The CDR3 has 16 amino acids. Germline lookup yields CDR1 MNHNY and CDR2 SVGAGI (reference sequence). In DNA form, the CDR3 reads TGTGCCAGCAGTTCCGGGACAGGGGGAAGCTCCTACGAGCAGTACTTC. Protein sequence: CASSSGTGGSSYEQYF.

V and J are TRBV7-6 and TRBJ2-7, with 7 positions matching TRBD2. This CDR3 region has 14 residues. Per the germline V gene, CDR1 is SGHVS and CDR2 is FNYEAQ. The V segment lost 5 bases and the J segment 4 bases; nucleotides outside the gene matches: 8. The CDR3 coding sequence is TGTGCCAGCAGCATAACGGGGGGACCGTACGAGCAGTACTTC. Amino acids: CASSITGGPYEQYF. Filled out from reference TRBV7-6 and TRBJ2-7, the complete variable domain reads GAGVSQSPRYKVTKRGQDVALRCDPISGHVSLYWYRQALGQGPEFLTYFNYEAQQDKSGLPNDRFSAERPEGSISTLTIQRTEQRDSAMYRCASSITGGPYEQYFGPGTRLTVT.

The chain joins TRBV28 to TRBJ2-3; D call uncertain. V dropped 4 bases and J dropped 2 bases, with 16 bases sitting between them. CDR3 length equals 16 residues. CDR1 is MDHEN, CDR2 SYDVKM, per germline. In nucleotides, the CDR3 is TGTGCCAGCAGTTCTCCTAGACGAAGGATCACAGATACGCAGTATTTT. It specifies CASSSPRRRITDTQYF. Combining the CDR3 with reference TRBV28 and TRBJ2-3 gives the whole variable domain DVKVTQSSRYLVKRTGEKVFLECVQDMDHENMFWYRQDPGLGLRLIYFSYDVKMKEKGDIPEGYSVSREKKERFSLILESASTNQTSMYLCASSSPRRRITDTQYFGPGTRLTVL.

V usage is TRBV7-2 and J usage is TRBJ1-2; D is unclear. Germline V CDR1 and CDR2: SGHTA, FQGNSA. This CDR3 is built from 12 residues. Trimming pared 7 bases from V and 5 bases from J, leaving 11 bases between. The DNA of the CDR3 is TGTGCCAGCACCCCGCCGGGTTATGGCTACACCTTC. It translates to CASTPPGYGYTF.

This chain uses TRBV7-6 with TRBJ1-1; perhaps TRBD1 as D (6 bases). Between the trimmed V and J ends, which lost 2 bases and 3 bases, there was a span of 16 bases. The germline V gene has CDR1 SGHVS and CDR2 FNYEAQ. There are 16 residues in the CDR3. As DNA, the CDR3 is TGTGCCAGCAGCTTAAATAGCTGGGGGCAAGACACTGAAGCTTTCTTT. Amino acids: CASSLNSWGQDTEAFF.

This chain connects TRBV7-3 to TRBJ2-1, with a possible D match to TRBD2 (5 bases). CDR3 length: 17 amino acids. Between the trimmed V and J ends, which lost 3 bases and 4 bases, there was a span of 19 bases. Per germline, CDR1 SGHTA and CDR2 FQGTGA. The CDR3 region is CASSFYPVPGKYNEQFF. In DNA form, the CDR3 reads TGTGCCAGCAGCTTTTACCCAGTACCGGGGAAATACAATGAGCAGTTCTTC.